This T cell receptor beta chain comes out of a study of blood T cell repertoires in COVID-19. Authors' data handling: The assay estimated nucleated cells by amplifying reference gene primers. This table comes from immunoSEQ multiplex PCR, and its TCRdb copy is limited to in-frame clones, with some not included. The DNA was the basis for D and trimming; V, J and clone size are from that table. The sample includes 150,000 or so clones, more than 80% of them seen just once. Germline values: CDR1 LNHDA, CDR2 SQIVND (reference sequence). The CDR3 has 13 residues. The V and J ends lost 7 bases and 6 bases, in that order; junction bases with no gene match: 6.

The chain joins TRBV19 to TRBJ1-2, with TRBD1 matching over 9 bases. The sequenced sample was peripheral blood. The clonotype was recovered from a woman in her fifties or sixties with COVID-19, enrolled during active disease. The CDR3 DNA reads TGTGCCAGTATGCAGGACAGGGGAGATGGCTACACCTTC. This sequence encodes CASMQDRGDGYTF.